The next 31 T cell receptor beta chains were all read from a single sample in a study of blood T cells in healthy people across ages. PCR was performed a second time for about 7 to 12 cycles using a sample-barcoded 5' primer and a J-beta primer mix. One entry per CDR3 protein results from TCRdb running MiXCR on the 5' RACE reads. The sample carries approximately 830,000 distinct CDR3 sequences, roughly 60% recorded once. The specimen sequenced was blood. Source of these receptors: a man aged 25-45 years in good health.

V usage is TRBV29-1 and J usage is TRBJ2-3, with 15 bases matching TRBD2. The germline CDR1 and CDR2 sequences are SQVTM and ANQGSEA. The CDR3 extends over 18 amino acids. The V segment lost 5 bases and the J segment 2 bases; nucleotides outside the gene matches: 11. CDR3 sequence: CSVTGAGTSGGHTDTQYF. The CDR3 DNA reads as TGCAGCGTTACAGGCGCCGGGACTAGCGGGGGGCACACAGATACGCAGTATTTT.

This clonotype was recorded once. The J gene is TRBJ2-3, the V gene TRBV5-1; TRBD2 is a possible D gene (6 bases). Germline CDR1 and CDR2: SGHRS and YFSETQ. The CDR3 contains 14 residues. V lost 0 bases and J 4 bases, leaving 9 bases between the germline ends. CDR3 amino acids: CASSLDSGADTQYF. DNA for the CDR3: TGCGCCAGCAGCTTGGACTCGGGAGCAGATACGCAGTATTTT.

The genes are TRBV20-1 and TRBJ2-3, with D possibly being TRBD2 (6 bases). Trimming stripped 0 bases from V and 0 bases from J, with 10 bases between. Germline V gene data show CDR1 as DFQATT and CDR2 as SNEGSKA (reference sequence). This CDR3 is built from 15 residues. Here the CDR3 reads CSARDLSGSTDTQYF. The DNA of the CDR3 is TGCAGTGCTAGAGATCTCAGCGGGAGCACAGATACGCAGTATTTT.

This clonotype was detected only a few times. This chain uses TRBV6-2 or TRBV6-3 with TRBJ2-1; 8 bases are shared with TRBD2. Germline V gene sequence: CDR1 MNHEY, CDR2 SVGEGT. V trimming: 8 bases; J trimming: 9 bases; junction bases outside the gene matches: 15. The CDR3 contains 15 residues. This CDR3 reads CASALRGAFSAEQFF. CDR3 DNA sequence: TGTGCCAGCGCCTTGCGGGGGGCCTTTTCGGCTGAGCAGTTCTTC.

This clonotype was recorded once. The chain joins TRBV20-1 to TRBJ1-6; D not resolved. There are 14 residues in the CDR3. Germline values: CDR1 DFQATT, CDR2 SNEGSKA (reference sequence). The V end lost 2 bases, the J end lost 15 bases, and 20 bases lay between the germline ends. CDR3 DNA sequence: TGCAGTGCTAGAACCCCCGGGCCACTTCGAGACCTCCACTTT. Its protein product is CSARTPGPLRDLHF.

This clonotype was counted a single time. This chain links TRBV21-1 with TRBJ1-4; the table's TRBD1 call for D was not verified on the DNA. TRBV21-1 is a documented pseudogene. The CDR3 totals 15 residues. The CDR3 reads CASSTRTGFNEKLFF. As DNA, the CDR3 is TGTGCCAGCAGCACCCGGACAGGGTTTAATGAAAAACTGTTTTTT.

This chain connects TRBV18 to TRBJ1-6; D unclear. Germline values: CDR1 KGHSH, CDR2 LQKENI. The CDR3 sequence is 13 residues long. V was clipped by 3 bases and J by 9 bases, with 9 bases between them. The CDR3 here is CASSPGDTSPLHF. CDR3 DNA: TGTGCCAGCTCACCTGGAGACACTTCACCCCTCCACTTT.

The sample holds one count of this clonotype. CDR3 amino acids: CASSLGQGWGPLTDTQYF. CDR3 bases: TGTGCCAGCAGCTTAGGACAGGGGTGGGGACCTTTGACAGATACGCAGTATTTT. This chain uses TRBV7-2 with TRBJ2-3; 8 bases agree with TRBD1. CDR3 length: 18 residues. The germline gives CDR1 SGHTA, CDR2 FQGNSA. The V segment lost 1 base and the J segment 3 bases; nucleotides outside the gene matches: 12. The complete variable domain, with remaining parts taken from reference TRBV7-2 and TRBJ2-3, reads GAGVSQSPSNKVTEKGKDVELRCDPISGHTALYWYRQSLGQGLEFLIYFQGNSAPDKSGLPSDRFSAERTGGSVSTLTIQRTQQEDSAVYLCASSLGQGWGPLTDTQYFGPGTRLTVL.

The CDR3 region is CSVEDDRGSYEQYF. DNA for the CDR3: TGCAGCGTTGAAGACGACAGGGGATCCTACGAGCAGTACTTC. The chain couples TRBV29-1 to TRBJ2-7; the match to TRBD1 covers 8 bases. Germline V gives CDR1 SQVTM, CDR2 ANQGSEA. V shed 0 bases, J shed 1 base, and the junction held 2 bases outside the gene matches. The CDR3 is 14 amino acids.

The J gene is TRBJ1-4, the V gene TRBV15; 8 bases map to TRBD1. Trimming took 6 bases from V and 5 from J; bases not matched to a gene: 8. The CDR3 consists of 15 residues. Germline V gene data show CDR1 as LNHNV and CDR2 as YYDKDF (reference sequence). CDR3 bases: TGTGCCACCAGAGAGCAGGGGGCGGTGAATGAAAAACTGTTTTTT. Protein: CATREQGAVNEKLFF. Full variable domain (rest looked up from reference TRBV15 and TRBJ1-4): DAMVIQNPRYQVTQFGKPVTLSCSQTLNHNVMYWYQQKSSQAPKLLFHYYDKDFNNEADTPDNFQSRRPNTSFCFLDIRSPGLGDTAMYLCATREQGAVNEKLFFGSGTQLSVL.

The chain recombines TRBV9 with TRBJ2-5, with 9 bases aligning to TRBD1. The J call may be wrong; the DNA end is better matched by TRBJ2-7. This CDR3 spans 15 amino acids. Germline V CDR1 and CDR2: SGDLS, YYNGEE. CDR3 DNA: TGTGCCAGCAGCGACCGGGACAGGGATCAATACGAGCAGTACTTC. It yields the protein CASSDRDRDQYEQYF.

This clonotype showed up many times. This sequence joins TRBV7-2 and TRBJ1-2; tentative D call: TRBD1 (5 bases). Trimming took off 4 bases at V and 8 bases at J, with 14 bases between the two ends. The CDR3 has 13 residues. The V gene's germline CDR1 is SGHTA and CDR2 FQGNSA. The CDR3 bases are TGTGCCAGCAGCTCTGTCAGGGATAGGGGCTACACCTTC. Amino acid sequence: CASSSVRDRGYTF. Full variable domain (remainder filled in from reference TRBV7-2 and TRBJ1-2): GAGVSQSPSNKVTEKGKDVELRCDPISGHTALYWYRQSLGQGLEFLIYFQGNSAPDKSGLPSDRFSAERTGGSVSTLTIQRTQQEDSAVYLCASSSVRDRGYTFGSGTRLTVV.

The chain links TRBV5-1 to TRBJ2-1; D is undetermined. The CDR3 is 16 amino acids. V was shortened by 4 bases and J by 0 bases, with 14 bases between the two germline ends. Looked up from germline, CDR1 is SGHRS and CDR2 is YFSETQ. In DNA, the CDR3 is TGCGCCAGCAGCCCCGGCTCTCCTTTCTCCTACAATGAGCAGTTCTTC. It translates to CASSPGSPFSYNEQFF.

Many counts were recorded for this clonotype. The rearrangement links TRBV7-2 to TRBJ2-7, with no clear D. V was clipped by 5 bases and J by 3 bases, with 17 bases between them. The CDR3 spans 15 residues. CDR1 SGHTA and CDR2 FQGNSA come from the germline V gene. The CDR3 region is CASSPGPGIDYEQYF. CDR3 coding DNA: TGTGCCAGCAGCCCAGGACCAGGAATCGACTACGAGCAGTACTTC. Based on the CDR3 plus reference TRBV7-2 and TRBJ2-7, the full variable domain is GAGVSQSPSNKVTEKGKDVELRCDPISGHTALYWYRQSLGQGLEFLIYFQGNSAPDKSGLPSDRFSAERTGGSVSTLTIQRTQQEDSAVYLCASSPGPGIDYEQYFGPGTRLTVT.

CDR3 loop: CASSHGVGNEQFF. For the CDR3, the DNA is TGTGCCAGCAGCCACGGGGTCGGGAATGAGCAGTTCTTC. This chain uses TRBV27 with TRBJ2-1; TRBD2 is a possible D gene (5 bases). The CDR3 has 13 residues. The V gene's germline CDR1 is MNHEY and CDR2 SMNVEV (reference sequence). The V end lost 6 bases, the J end lost 7 bases, and 13 bases lay between the germline ends.

The J gene is TRBJ2-3, the V gene TRBV12-3 or TRBV12-4; D might be TRBD1 or TRBD2, each matching 5 bases. V was trimmed by 6 bases and J by 6 bases, leaving 13 bases between them. This CDR3 has 13 residues. CDR3 DNA sequence: TGTGCCAGCAGGTCGGGGACCTCCGATACGCAGTATTTT. Translated, it gives CASRSGTSDTQYF.

The V gene is TRBV5-1, the J gene TRBJ2-7, with 8 nucleotides matching TRBD1. V was clipped by 4 bases and J by 6 bases; unmatched bases: 9. This CDR3 is built from 14 residues. Germline values: CDR1 SGHRS, CDR2 YFSETQ. CDR3: CASSRTTGASEQYF. The CDR3 bases are TGCGCCAGCAGCAGGACGACAGGGGCCTCCGAGCAGTACTTC.

This chain uses TRBV10-3 with TRBJ1-2; maybe TRBD1 (5 bases). Germline CDR1 ENHRY, CDR2 SYGVKD. This CDR3 is 14 amino acids long. V was shortened by 5 bases and J by 4 bases, with 14 bases between the two germline ends. CDR3 region: CAISNSGTGYGYTF. Here the CDR3 DNA reads TGTGCCATCAGTAATTCCGGAACAGGCTATGGCTACACCTTC.

This sequence joins TRBV10-3 and TRBJ2-1; D is unclear. V was clipped by 4 bases and J by 4 bases, with 5 bases between them. The CDR3 runs 12 residues. The germline V gene has CDR1 ENHRY and CDR2 SYGVKD. The CDR3 sequence: CAISGSYNEQFF. CDR3 nucleotides: TGTGCCATCAGTGGTTCTTACAATGAGCAGTTCTTC.

This chain joins TRBV7-9 and TRBJ1-1; tentative D call: TRBD1 (6 bases). The CDR3 has 12 amino acids. V dropped 5 bases and J dropped 10 bases, with 14 bases sitting between them. The germline V gene has CDR1 SEHNR and CDR2 FQNEAQ (reference sequence). CDR3 amino acids: CASSQEGRGAFF. CDR3 in DNA: TGTGCCAGCAGCCAAGAGGGCAGGGGAGCTTTCTTT.

V and J are TRBV6-4 and TRBJ1-5; D is perhaps TRBD1 (6 bases). The CDR3 runs 16 residues. Germline assignment: CDR1 MRHNA and CDR2 SNTAGT. Deletions cut 0 bases from V and 3 bases from J, with 12 bases between. The CDR3 coding sequence is TGTGCCAGCAGTGACTCGAATGCAGGGGTCAATCAGCCCCAGCATTTT. It specifies CASSDSNAGVNQPQHF.

This clonotype has just a few counts. V usage is TRBV6-5 and J usage is TRBJ2-3; 8 bases match TRBD2. CDR3 length: 16 amino acids. The junction had 3 bases not matched to a gene; V was cut back by 0 bases and J by 1 base. Germline V gene lookup returns CDR1 MNHEY and CDR2 SVGAGI. Here the CDR3 DNA reads TGTGCCAGCAGTTACTCCCCAGCGGGGGGCACAGATACGCAGTATTTT. Translated, it gives CASSYSPAGGTDTQYF.

This chain joins TRBV7-9 and TRBJ2-7, with a tentative D call TRBD2 (6 bases). This CDR3 has 19 residues. V lost 1 base and J lost 0, with 22 bases in between. Per germline, CDR1 SEHNR and CDR2 FQNEAQ (reference sequence). The CDR3 loop is CASSLVVGGRGLLSYEQYF. The CDR3 nucleotides read TGTGCCAGCAGCTTAGTAGTCGGAGGGCGCGGTCTCCTCTCCTACGAGCAGTACTTC.

This chain connects TRBV3-1 to TRBJ1-2; unclear D gene. This CDR3 has 15 amino acids. Trimming removed 0 bases from V and 0 bases from J, with 8 bases in between. Germline CDR1 and CDR2: LGHDT and YNNKEL (reference sequence). CDR3 loop: CASSQDRGANYGYTF. CDR3 nucleotide sequence: TGTGCCAGCAGCCAAGATCGGGGTGCTAACTATGGCTACACCTTC.

J is TRBJ1-5 and V is TRBV7-2; D is uncertain. The germline V and J ends were trimmed by 5 bases and 7 bases, with 15 bases remaining between them. CDR1 and CDR2 from the germline V gene are SGHTA and FQGNSA. This CDR3 is 14 amino acids long. In DNA, the CDR3 is TGTGCCAGCAGCCCTGATGGGGTCCGCCAGCCCCAGCATTTT. Translation gives CASSPDGVRQPQHF.

The gene calls are TRBV9 and TRBJ2-1, with D perhaps matching TRBD1 (6 bases). The CDR3 is 15 residues long. CDR1 and CDR2 from the germline V gene are SGDLS and YYNGEE. V shed 0 bases and J shed 8 bases, with 15 bases lying between them. The chain's CDR3 is CASSVEDLGGDEQFF. The CDR3 DNA sequence: TGTGCCAGCAGCGTAGAGGACCTTGGGGGCGATGAGCAGTTCTTC.

This clonotype was seen a few times. The V and J genes are TRBV4-2 and TRBJ2-7; D not resolved. V lost 0 bases, J lost 0 bases, and 9 bases lay in between. Germline CDR1 LGHNA, CDR2 YNFKEQ. CDR3 length equals 15 residues. CDR3 residues: CASSQEWTLSYEQYF. DNA for the CDR3: TGTGCCAGCAGCCAAGAATGGACCCTCTCCTACGAGCAGTACTTC.

This clonotype was counted only a few times. J is TRBJ2-7 and V is TRBV6-1; 12 positions match TRBD2. The V and J ends lost 2 bases and 2 bases, in that order; junction bases with no gene match: 7. The CDR3 is 17 amino acids. The germline V gene has CDR1 MNHNS and CDR2 SASEGT. The CDR3: CASSELRGLAGPYEQYF. CDR3 bases: TGTGCCAGCAGTGAACTCCGTGGACTAGCGGGGCCCTACGAGCAGTACTTC.

The chain links TRBV12-3 or TRBV12-4 to TRBJ1-2, with TRBD1 matching 9 bases. Trimming removed 4 bases from V and 7 bases from J; junction bases left unmatched: 13. The CDR3 contains 16 residues. The CDR3 bases are TGTGCCAGCAGTTACCGGGACAGGGTGAGGGCGGTTGGCTACACCTTC. Its protein is CASSYRDRVRAVGYTF.

The chain combines TRBV6-5 with TRBJ2-1; 7 nucleotides line up with TRBD1. V trimming: 7 bases; J trimming: 9 bases; junction bases outside the gene matches: 6. The CDR3 has 12 amino acids. The germline V gene has CDR1 MNHEY and CDR2 SVGAGI. The CDR3 sequence is CASMTGWSEQFF. The DNA for the CDR3 is TGTGCCAGCATGACAGGGTGGAGTGAGCAGTTCTTC.

There are a few counts of this clonotype. The J gene is TRBJ1-1, the V gene TRBV28; no clear D. V lost 1 base, J lost 1 base, and 7 bases lay in between. The V gene's germline CDR1 is MDHEN and CDR2 SYDVKM. The CDR3 is 14 amino acids. This chain's CDR3 is CASSLSTGNTEAFF. The DNA of the CDR3 is TGTGCCAGCAGTTTATCTACCGGGAACACTGAAGCTTTCTTT. Full variable domain (rest looked up from reference TRBV28 and TRBJ1-1): DVKVTQSSRYLVKRTGEKVFLECVQDMDHENMFWYRQDPGLGLRLIYFSYDVKMKEKGDIPEGYSVSREKKERFSLILESASTNQTSMYLCASSLSTGNTEAFFGQGTRLTVV.